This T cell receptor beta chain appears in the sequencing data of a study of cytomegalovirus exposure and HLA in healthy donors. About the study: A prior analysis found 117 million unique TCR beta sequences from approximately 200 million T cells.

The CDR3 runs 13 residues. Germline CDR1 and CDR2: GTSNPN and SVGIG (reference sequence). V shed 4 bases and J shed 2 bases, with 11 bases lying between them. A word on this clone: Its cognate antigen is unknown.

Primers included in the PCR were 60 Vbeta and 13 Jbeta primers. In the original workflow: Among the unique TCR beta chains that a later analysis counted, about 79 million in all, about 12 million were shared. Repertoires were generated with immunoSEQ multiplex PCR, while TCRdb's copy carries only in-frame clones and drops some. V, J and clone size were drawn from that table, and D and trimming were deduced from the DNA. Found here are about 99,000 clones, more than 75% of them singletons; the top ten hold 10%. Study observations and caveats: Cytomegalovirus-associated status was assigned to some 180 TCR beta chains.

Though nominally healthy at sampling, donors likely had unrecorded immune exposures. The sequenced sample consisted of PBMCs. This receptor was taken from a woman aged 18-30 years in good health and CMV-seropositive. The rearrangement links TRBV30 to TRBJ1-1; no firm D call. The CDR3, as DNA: TGTGCCTGGAAAACGGGAGAAAACACTGAAGCTTTCTTT. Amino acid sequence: CAWKTGENTEAFF.